This T cell receptor (beta chain) was observed in a study of blood T cell repertoires in COVID-19. About the research overall: Some COVID-19 samples were acute and others convalescent; all came from the United States, Italy and Spain. T cells, B-cell-depleted T cells, or PBMCs supplied cDNA or gDNA.

This CDR3 is 14 amino acids long. Deletions cut 0 bases from V and 14 bases from J, with 18 bases between. CDR1 and CDR2 (germline): SGHRS, YFSETQ. In the source study's methods: Nucleated cell number was recorded as an estimate derived from reference gene primer amplification. The data were produced by immunoSEQ multiplex PCR, yet TCRdb's version contains in-frame clones alone and is incomplete. Clone size and V and J calls were adopted from that table, with D and trimming inferred from the DNA. This sample carries more than 85,000 clones, roughly 79% of them seen once, and the ten largest clones take roughly 17%.

The chain is built from TRBV5-1 and TRBJ2-1; tentatively, D is TRBD1 (6 bases). This clonotype was obtained from a woman older than 75 with active or convalescent COVID-19. The sequencing input was peripheral blood. CDR3 residues: CASSLDPGIRTEFF. The DNA for the CDR3 is TGCGCCAGCAGCTTGGACCCGGGAATCCGGACAGAGTTCTTC. Using reference TRBV5-1 and TRBJ2-1 for the parts outside the CDR3, the full variable domain is KAGVTQTPRYLIKTRGQQVTLSCSPISGHRSVSWYQQTPGQGLQFLFEYFSETQRNKGNFPGRFSGRQFSNSRSEMNVSTLELGDSALYLCASSLDPGIRTEFFGPGTRLTVL.